What follows are 6 T cell receptor beta chains derived from one specimen sequenced in a study of blood T cell dynamics during melanoma immunotherapy. The repertoire was sequenced with immunoSEQ multiplex PCR; TCRdb's copy has only in-frame clones and lacks some. This table holds roughly 7,600 clones, 70% to 90% found once. This sample's time point: week 3, after first cycle of checkpoint inhibitor. The starting material was blood, obtained from a patient treated with checkpoint blockade. All receptors come from a human donor with melanoma.

The chain has TRBV18 and TRBJ2-6, with a weak D call TRBD1 (5 bases). Between the trimmed V and J ends, which lost 5 bases and 15 bases, there was a span of 32 bases. The CDR3 has 18 residues. Germline V gene sequence: CDR1 KGHSH, CDR2 LQKENI. The CDR3, as DNA: TGTGCCAGCTCAGGTGCGGTGGACATTACAAAGTCGGGCCAACGCCTGACTTTC. Translating it yields CASSGAVDITKSGQRLTF.

This clone has a single count. The chain has TRBV5-1 and TRBJ2-1; 11 bases match TRBD1. The J segment lost 6 bases and the V segment lost 4 bases, leaving 3 bases of the junction unmatched. The germline V gene encodes CDR1 SGHRS and CDR2 YFSETQ. The CDR3 totals 14 residues. The CDR3 spells CASSDGQGANEQFF. The CDR3 coding sequence is TGCGCCAGCAGCGATGGACAGGGGGCCAATGAGCAGTTCTTC.

The chain recombines TRBV7-2 with TRBJ1-3, with D perhaps TRBD1 (5 bases). V was cut by 5 bases and J by 0 bases, with 11 bases left in between. In germline, CDR1 is SGHTA, CDR2 FQGNSA. CDR3 length equals 15 residues. The CDR3 here is CASSRQTYSGNTIYF. CDR3 DNA sequence: TGTGCCAGCAGCCGACAGACCTACTCTGGAAACACCATATATTTT.

The chain employs TRBV2 and TRBJ1-2; tentative D call: TRBD1 (5 bases). The CDR3 sequence is 14 residues long. Trimming removed 1 base from V and 7 bases from J, with 13 bases in between. Germline V gene lookup returns CDR1 SNHLY and CDR2 FYNNEI. The DNA for the CDR3 is TGTGCCAGCAGTGAAGAGCGGCAGGGATTTGGCTACACCTTC. This sequence encodes CASSEERQGFGYTF.

The genes are TRBV28 and TRBJ1-6, with D unresolved. This CDR3 region has 13 residues. The V gene lost 8 bases and the J gene lost 6 bases, with 11 bases spanning the gap. CDR1 and CDR2 (germline): MDHEN, SYDVKM. The CDR3 sequence: CASLANSNSPLHF. CDR3 sequence (DNA): TGTGCCAGCCTGGCTAATTCTAATTCACCCCTCCACTTT.

The chain is built from TRBV5-5 and TRBJ2-1; 12 bases are a match to TRBD2. J was trimmed by 9 bases and V by 0 bases; bases with no gene match: 10. Per germline, CDR1 SGHKS and CDR2 YYEKEE (reference sequence). The CDR3 spans 17 residues. CDR3 in DNA: TGTGCCAGCAGCTTGGGGAATCTAGCGGGGGGGCAGGGTGAGCAGTTCTTC. As protein: CASSLGNLAGGQGEQFF.